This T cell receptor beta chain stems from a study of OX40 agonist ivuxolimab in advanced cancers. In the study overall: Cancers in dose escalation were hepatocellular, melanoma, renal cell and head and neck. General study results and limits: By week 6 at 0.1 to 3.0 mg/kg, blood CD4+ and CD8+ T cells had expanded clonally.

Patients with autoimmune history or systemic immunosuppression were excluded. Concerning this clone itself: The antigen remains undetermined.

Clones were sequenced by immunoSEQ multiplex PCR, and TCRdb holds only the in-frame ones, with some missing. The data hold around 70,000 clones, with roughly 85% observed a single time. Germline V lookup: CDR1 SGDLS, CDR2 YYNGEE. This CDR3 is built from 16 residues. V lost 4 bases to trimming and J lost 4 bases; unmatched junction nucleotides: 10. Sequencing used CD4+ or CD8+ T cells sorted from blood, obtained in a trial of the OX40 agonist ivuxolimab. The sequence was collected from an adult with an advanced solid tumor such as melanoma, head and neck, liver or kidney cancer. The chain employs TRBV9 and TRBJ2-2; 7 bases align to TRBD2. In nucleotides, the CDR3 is TGTGCCAGCAGCCTGCTTCAGACTAGCAGCACCGGGGAGCTGTTTTTT. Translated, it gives CASSLLQTSSTGELFF.